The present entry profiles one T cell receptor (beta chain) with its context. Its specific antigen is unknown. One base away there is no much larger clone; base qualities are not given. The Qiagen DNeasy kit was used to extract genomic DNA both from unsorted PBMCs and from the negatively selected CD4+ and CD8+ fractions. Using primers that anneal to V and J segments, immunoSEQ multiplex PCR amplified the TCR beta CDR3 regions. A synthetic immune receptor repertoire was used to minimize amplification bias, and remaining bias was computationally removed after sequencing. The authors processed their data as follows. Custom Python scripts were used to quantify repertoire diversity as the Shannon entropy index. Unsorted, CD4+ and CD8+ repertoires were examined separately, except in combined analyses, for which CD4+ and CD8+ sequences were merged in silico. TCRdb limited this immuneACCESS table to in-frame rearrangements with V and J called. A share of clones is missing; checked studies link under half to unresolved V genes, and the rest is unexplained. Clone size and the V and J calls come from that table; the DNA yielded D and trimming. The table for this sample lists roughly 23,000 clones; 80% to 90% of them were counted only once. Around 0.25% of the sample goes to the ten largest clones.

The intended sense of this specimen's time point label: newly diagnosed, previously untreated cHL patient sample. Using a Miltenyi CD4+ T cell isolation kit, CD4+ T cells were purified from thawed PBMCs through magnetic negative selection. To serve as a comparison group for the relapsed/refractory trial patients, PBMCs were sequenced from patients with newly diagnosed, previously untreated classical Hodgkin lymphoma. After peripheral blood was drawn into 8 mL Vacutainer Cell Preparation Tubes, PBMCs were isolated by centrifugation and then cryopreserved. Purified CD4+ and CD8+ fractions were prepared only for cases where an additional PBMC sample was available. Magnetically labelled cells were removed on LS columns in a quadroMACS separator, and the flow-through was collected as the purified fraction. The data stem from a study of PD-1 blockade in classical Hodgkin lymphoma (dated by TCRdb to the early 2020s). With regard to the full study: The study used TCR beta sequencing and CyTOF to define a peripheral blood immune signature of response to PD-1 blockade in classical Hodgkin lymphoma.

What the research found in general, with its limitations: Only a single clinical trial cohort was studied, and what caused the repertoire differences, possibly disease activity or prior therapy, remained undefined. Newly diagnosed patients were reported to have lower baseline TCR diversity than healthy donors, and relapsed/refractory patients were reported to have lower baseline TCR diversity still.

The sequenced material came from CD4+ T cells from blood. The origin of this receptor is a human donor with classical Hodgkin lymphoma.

The CDR3: CASRRGGPQHF. The DNA sequence follows: TGTGCCAGTCGAAGGGGGGGGCCCCAGCATTTT. The chain employs TRBV19 and TRBJ1-5; perhaps TRBD1 is the D gene, with 6 bases matching. The CDR3 numbers 11 residues from cysteine through phenylalanine. Only the CDR3 portion is preserved as DNA: 33 bases, with reading frame beginning at the first base. For CDR1 and CDR2, the germline V gene (reference sequence) lists LNHDA and SQIVND. Deletion took 8 bases off V and 9 bases off J, with a span of 11 bases between the germline ends.